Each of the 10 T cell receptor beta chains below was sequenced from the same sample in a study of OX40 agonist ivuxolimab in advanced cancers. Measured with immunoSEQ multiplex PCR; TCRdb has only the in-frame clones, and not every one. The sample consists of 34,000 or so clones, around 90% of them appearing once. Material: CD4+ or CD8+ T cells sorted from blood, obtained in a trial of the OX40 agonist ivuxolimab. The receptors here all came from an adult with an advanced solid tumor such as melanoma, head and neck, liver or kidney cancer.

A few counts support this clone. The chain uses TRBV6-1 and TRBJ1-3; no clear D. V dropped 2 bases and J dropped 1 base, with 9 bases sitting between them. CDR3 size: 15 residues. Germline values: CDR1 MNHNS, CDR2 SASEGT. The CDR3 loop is CASSEKDGSGNTIYF. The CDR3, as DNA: TGTGCCAGCAGTGAAAAGGACGGTTCTGGAAACACCATATATTTT.

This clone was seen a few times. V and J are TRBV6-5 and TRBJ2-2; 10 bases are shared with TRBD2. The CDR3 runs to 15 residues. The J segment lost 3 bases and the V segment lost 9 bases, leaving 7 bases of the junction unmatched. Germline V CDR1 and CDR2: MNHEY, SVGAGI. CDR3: CASSSGGPYTGELFF. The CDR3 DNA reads TGTGCCAGTAGTAGCGGGGGGCCCTACACCGGGGAGCTGTTTTTT.

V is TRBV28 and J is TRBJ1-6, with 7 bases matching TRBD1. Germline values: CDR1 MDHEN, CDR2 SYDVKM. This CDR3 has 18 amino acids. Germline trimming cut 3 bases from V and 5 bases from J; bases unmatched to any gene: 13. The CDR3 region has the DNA TGTGCCAGCAGTTTCCTCATCCTCACAGGGGCGAATAATTCACCCCTCCACTTT. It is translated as CASSFLILTGANNSPLHF.

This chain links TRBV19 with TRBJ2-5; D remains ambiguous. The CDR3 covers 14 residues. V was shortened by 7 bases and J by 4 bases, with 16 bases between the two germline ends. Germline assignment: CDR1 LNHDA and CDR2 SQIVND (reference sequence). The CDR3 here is CASIWQPGPETQYF. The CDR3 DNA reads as TGTGCCAGTATTTGGCAGCCAGGCCCAGAGACCCAGTACTTC.

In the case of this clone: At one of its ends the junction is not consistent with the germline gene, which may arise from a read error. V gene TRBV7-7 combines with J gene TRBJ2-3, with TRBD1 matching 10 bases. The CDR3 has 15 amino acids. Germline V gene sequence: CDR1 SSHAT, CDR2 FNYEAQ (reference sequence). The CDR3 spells CASSSGTGAGDTQYF. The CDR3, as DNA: TGTGCTAGCAGCTCGGGGACAGGGGCTGGAGATACGCAGTATTTT.

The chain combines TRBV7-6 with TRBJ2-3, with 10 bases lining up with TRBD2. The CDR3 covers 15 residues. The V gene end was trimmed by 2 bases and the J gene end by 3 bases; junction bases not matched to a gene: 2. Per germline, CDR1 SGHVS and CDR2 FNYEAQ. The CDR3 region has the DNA TGTGCCAGCAGCTTACCAGCGGGAGGGACAGATACGCAGTATTTT. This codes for CASSLPAGGTDTQYF.

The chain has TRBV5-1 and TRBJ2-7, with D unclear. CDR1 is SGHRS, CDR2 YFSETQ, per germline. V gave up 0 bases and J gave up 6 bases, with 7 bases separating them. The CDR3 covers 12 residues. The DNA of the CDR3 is TGCGCCAGCAGCTTGGCTTGGGGCGAGCAGTACGTC. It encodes CASSLAWGEQYV.

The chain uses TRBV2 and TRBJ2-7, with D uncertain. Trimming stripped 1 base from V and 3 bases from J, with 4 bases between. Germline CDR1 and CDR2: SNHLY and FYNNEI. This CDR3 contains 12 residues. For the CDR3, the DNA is TGTGCCAGCAGTGAAGGGGTCTACGAGCAGTACGTC. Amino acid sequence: CASSEGVYEQYV.

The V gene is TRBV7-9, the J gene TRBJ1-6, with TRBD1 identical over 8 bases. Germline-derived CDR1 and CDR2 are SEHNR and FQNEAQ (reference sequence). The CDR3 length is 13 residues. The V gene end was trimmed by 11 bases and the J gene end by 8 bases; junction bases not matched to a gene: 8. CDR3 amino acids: CAAATGEDSPLHF. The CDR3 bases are TGTGCCGCTGCGACAGGGGAAGATTCACCCCTCCACTTT.

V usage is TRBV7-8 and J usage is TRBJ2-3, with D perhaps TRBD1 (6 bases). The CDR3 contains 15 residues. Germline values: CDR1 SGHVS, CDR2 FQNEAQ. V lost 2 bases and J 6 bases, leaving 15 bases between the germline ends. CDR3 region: CASSLTGRFGDTQYF. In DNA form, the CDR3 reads TGTGCCAGCAGCTTAACAGGGCGCTTTGGGGATACGCAGTATTTT.